This T cell receptor beta chain derives from a study of T cells in Graves' hyperthyroidism and ophthalmopathy. Whole-study context: Peripheral blood was acquired at first diagnosis, ahead of any therapy whatsoever.

Regarding the study as a whole: Clonotypes that were expanded in thyroid above 0.001 mostly appeared in blood too.

This clonotype was counted between two and nine times. The antigen is undetermined. Amplified TCR beta CDR3 regions came from RNA transcripts. The study used the HTBI primer set for a first-round RT-PCR of the TCR CDR3. A single record per CDR3 protein comes from TCRdb applying MiXCR to the multiplex PCR reads. The sample includes approximately 24,000 distinct CDR3 sequences, under 55% of them seen just once. Together with thyroid ultrasound, orbital computed tomography, serum thyroxine and TRAb, clinical symptoms were used for diagnoses. This CDR3 region has 13 residues. CDR1 is MNHNY, CDR2 SVGAGI, per germline (reference sequence). V lost 5 bases and J 12 bases, leaving 14 bases between the germline ends.

The chain recombines TRBV6-6 with TRBJ1-6, with D possibly being TRBD1 (5 bases). The source of this sequence is a middle-aged woman with Graves' hyperthyroidism that later progressed to Graves' ophthalmopathy. What was sequenced was blood. CDR3 coding DNA: TGTGCCAGCAGTAGAAGGATAGGGGAACCCCTCCACTTT. This codes for CASSRRIGEPLHF.